The T cell receptor (beta chain) under discussion was sequenced for a study of blood T cell repertoires in COVID-19. Overall study: The origin of the acute and convalescent COVID-19 samples was the United States, Italy and Spain. T cells, B-cell-depleted T cells, or PBMCs provided the cDNA or gDNA that served as material.

V was shortened by 5 bases and J by 9 bases, with 11 bases between the two germline ends. The V gene's germline CDR1 is SGHVS and CDR2 FQNEAQ. The CDR3 is made up of 12 amino acids. As handled by the study authors: Reference gene primer amplification in the assay estimated nucleated cell counts. Profiled with immunoSEQ multiplex PCR; TCRdb holds only in-frame clones, not every one. That table supplies the V and J calls and clone size; D and trimming were determined from the DNA. The sample shows 95,000 to 110,000 clones, about 89% of them seen only once. This chain uses TRBV7-8 with TRBJ2-1; D might be TRBD1 (6 bases). This receptor was taken from a woman between 55 and 75 years old with acute or convalescent COVID-19. What was sequenced was peripheral blood. The CDR3 loop reads CASSPYRVEQFF. The CDR3 region has the DNA TGTGCCAGCAGCCCATACAGGGTTGAGCAGTTCTTC.